The rows below give T cell receptor beta chains drawn from one sample of a study of post-analysis software for immune sequencing data. From the PCR reads, TCRdb called clonotypes with MiXCR, one entry per CDR3 protein. The sample comprises roughly 650,000 distinct CDR3 sequences, roughly three fifths of which are singletons, and around 10% rests with the top ten. The specimen was blood. The receptors come from a girl aged 2 to 9 with multiple sclerosis. Both conserved end residues are part of each CDR3. Fields, in order: D gene, V gene, J gene, clone size, CDR3 DNA, CDR3 protein. A D gene is named only where the DNA matches it firmly. For some rows the clone size is stated as once, few or many, or as a class when expanded; others skip it.

TRBD2	TRBV5-5	TRBJ2-7	-	TGTGCCAGCAGCGCGGGGGAACGGGGGTACGAGCAGTACTTC	CASSAGERGYEQYF
TRBD2	TRBV5-1	TRBJ2-1	few	TGCGCCAGCAGCTTCTTGCCTAGCGGGAACAATGAGCAGTTCTTC	CASSFLPSGNNEQFF
-	TRBV11-2	TRBJ1-6	-	TGTGCCAGCAGCTTAGCACAGCAGAATTCACCCCTCCACTTT	CASSLAQQNSPLHF
TRBD1	TRBV5-1	TRBJ2-4	-	TGCGCCAGCAGCCTAGGACAGGGTGGGGACATTCAGTACTTC	CASSLGQGGDIQYF
-	TRBV21-1	TRBJ2-5	-	TGTGCCAGCAGCAAAGCGTGGCAGCTACAAGAGACCCAGTACTTC	CASSKAWQLQETQYF
TRBD1	TRBV15	TRBJ2-7	-	TGTGCCACCAGCAGAGCGACAGGGTTTACATCCCCATACGAGCAGTACTTC	CATSRATGFTSPYEQYF
TRBD1	TRBV3-1	TRBJ2-7	-	TGTGCCAGCAGCCCCCGGGACAGGGGGCTGAACGAGCAGTACTTC	CASSPRDRGLNEQYF
-	TRBV5-1	TRBJ1-1	-	TGCGCCAGCAGCTTTGCCAGGAGGGACACTGAAGCTTTCTTT	CASSFARRDTEAFF
TRBD1	TRBV7-9	TRBJ2-5	-	TGTGCCAGCAGCTTCGATACCGGACAGGCTCAAGAGACCCAGTACTTC	CASSFDTGQAQETQYF
TRBD2	TRBV29-1	TRBJ2-1	few	TGCAGCGTTGATTCCCGGACTAGCGGATCCTACAATGAGCAGTTCTTC	CSVDSRTSGSYNEQFF
TRBD1	TRBV12-3/TRBV12-4	TRBJ2-5	-	TGTGCCAGCAGTTCCGGGGACAGGGGGCATAAAGAGACCCAGTACTTC	CASSSGDRGHKETQYF